These 26 T cell receptor beta chains came from one sample sequenced in a study of cytomegalovirus exposure and HLA in healthy donors. The primer mix had 60 Vbeta and 13 Jbeta primers. Assay used: immunoSEQ multiplex PCR; TCRdb lists only in-frame clones, some missing. Among approximately 40,000 clones listed, 66% were seen once. The sequencing input was PBMCs. Receptor source: a man between 45 and 60 years old in good health and CMV-seropositive.

The sample holds a few counts of this clone. This rearrangement joins TRBV5-6 to TRBJ2-3; no clear D gene. This CDR3 region has 12 residues. V gave up 3 bases and J gave up 6 bases, with 8 bases separating them. In germline, CDR1 is SGHDT, CDR2 YYEEEE. The CDR3 DNA follows: TGTGCCAGCAGCTCCACCGCGGATACGCAGTATTTT. It encodes CASSSTADTQYF.

There are a few counts of this clone. This chain joins TRBV18 and TRBJ1-1; D may be TRBD1 (5 bases). The CDR3 is 14 amino acids. The V end lost 3 bases, the J end lost 4 bases, and 12 bases lay between the germline ends. In germline, CDR1 is KGHSH, CDR2 LQKENI. The CDR3 is CASSPRRDGTEAFF. DNA for the CDR3: TGTGCCAGCTCACCTCGGAGGGACGGCACTGAAGCTTTCTTT.

This clone appeared a few times. This chain connects TRBV2 to TRBJ2-2, with D possibly matching TRBD1 (6 bases). Per germline, CDR1 SNHLY and CDR2 FYNNEI. This CDR3 has 14 amino acids. Trimming removed 4 bases at V and 4 bases at J, with 10 bases between. CDR3 in amino acids: CASSVQGSTGELFF. The CDR3 DNA is TGTGCCAGCAGTGTACAGGGAAGCACCGGGGAGCTGTTTTTT. Together with reference TRBV2 and TRBJ2-2, the CDR3 gives the full variable domain: EPEVTQTPSHQVTQMGQEVILRCVPISNHLYFYWYRQILGQKVEFLVSFYNNEISEKSEIFDDQFSVERPDGSNFTLKIRSTKLEDSAMYFCASSVQGSTGELFFGEGSRLTVL.

The rearrangement joins TRBV9 to TRBJ1-1, with 9 bases lining up with TRBD1. After removal of 3 bases from V and 7 bases from J, the junction contained 4 bases not matched to a gene. CDR3 size: 13 residues. From germline, CDR1 is SGDLS and CDR2 YYNGEE. The CDR3 sequence: CASSDTGQGEAFF. CDR3 coding DNA: TGTGCCAGCAGCGACACGGGACAGGGTGAAGCTTTCTTT. The full variable domain, rest sourced from reference TRBV9 and TRBJ1-1, is DSGVTQTPKHLITATGQRVTLRCSPRSGDLSVYWYQQSLDQGLQFLIQYYNGEERAKGNILERFSAQQFPDLHSELNLSSLELGDSALYFCASSDTGQGEAFFGQGTRLTVV.

This clone was detected only a few times. The chain links TRBV30 to TRBJ1-2; 7 bases fit TRBD1. CDR1 is GTSNPN, CDR2 SVGIG, per germline (reference sequence). After removal of 1 base from V and 8 bases from J, the junction contained 4 bases not matched to a gene. The CDR3 extends over 12 amino acids. CDR3 sequence: CAWSGDSGGYTF. The CDR3 DNA is TGTGCCTGGAGTGGGGACAGCGGCGGCTACACCTTC.

The count of this clone is one. The chain uses TRBV21-1 and TRBJ2-2; the table assigns TRBD1, which was not confirmed against the DNA. TRBV21-1 is an annotated pseudogene. CDR3 size: 16 residues. The DNA for the CDR3 is TGTGCCGGGTTTGCCGTGAACAGGGGTGACACCGGGGAGCTGTTTTTT. This gives the protein CAGFAVNRGDTGELFF.

This chain uses TRBV10-3 with TRBJ1-6; D call uncertain. Trimming removed 2 bases from V and 7 bases from J, with 6 bases in between. CDR3 size: 13 residues. The germline gives CDR1 ENHRY, CDR2 SYGVKD. CDR3 in amino acids: CAISENTNSPLHF. The CDR3 DNA reads as TGTGCCATCAGTGAGAACACGAATTCACCCCTCCACTTT.

V gene TRBV18 combines with J gene TRBJ1-1; 11 nucleotides line up with TRBD1. Germline CDR1 reads KGHSH; CDR2 reads LQKENI. With V trimmed by 2 bases and J by 2 bases, 4 bases remained unmatched. The CDR3 totals 16 residues. CDR3 sequence (DNA): TGTGCCAGCTCACCAGGGACAGGGGGAAGTAACACTGAAGCTTTCTTT. Translating gives CASSPGTGGSNTEAFF.

This clone was detected only a few times. The J gene is TRBJ2-1, the V gene TRBV20-1; D unresolved. CDR3 length: 10 residues. In germline, CDR1 is DFQATT, CDR2 SNEGSKA (reference sequence). V gave up 5 bases and J gave up 6 bases, with 5 bases separating them. DNA of the CDR3: TGCAGTGCTCCTATCAATGAGCAGTTCTTC. Translated: CSAPINEQFF.

In regard to this clone: Other DNA sequences in the same sample also yield this CDR3. The gene calls are TRBV6-5 and TRBJ2-5; D gene ambiguous. The V gene lost 2 bases and the J gene lost 2 bases, with 6 bases spanning the gap. Looked up from germline, CDR1 is MNHEY and CDR2 is SVGAGI. The CDR3 is 13 amino acids. For the CDR3, the DNA is TGTGCCAGCAGTTACGTCCAGCAAGAGACCCAGTACTTC. Encoded protein: CASSYVQQETQYF.

The chain joins TRBV19 to TRBJ1-6; 9 bases fit TRBD1. The V gene's germline CDR1 is LNHDA and CDR2 SQIVND (reference sequence). The CDR3 is 14 residues long. V lost 5 bases and J lost 7; bases outside the gene matches: 3. This CDR3 reads CASSLGQGNSPLHF. In DNA form, the CDR3 reads TGTGCCAGTAGTCTCGGACAGGGGAATTCACCCCTCCACTTT.

The chain links TRBV5-6 to TRBJ1-5, with D tentatively TRBD1 (6 bases). Trimming left V 2 bases short and J 3 bases short, with 9 bases between. The CDR3 covers 14 residues. Germline CDR1 is SGHDT and CDR2 is YYEEEE. The CDR3 region is CASSFGQLNQPQHF. The CDR3 bases are TGTGCCAGCAGCTTCGGACAGCTCAATCAGCCCCAGCATTTT.

The chain joins TRBV28 to TRBJ1-1; D might be TRBD1 (6 bases). Trimming removed 6 bases at V and 4 bases at J, with 9 bases between. Per the germline V gene, CDR1 is MDHEN and CDR2 is SYDVKM. The CDR3 spans 12 residues. The CDR3 sequence is CASSTGSTEAFF. In DNA form, the CDR3 reads TGTGCCAGCAGCACAGGGTCCACTGAAGCTTTCTTT.

V and J are TRBV11-2 and TRBJ2-5, with TRBD2 identical over 12 bases. V lost 2 bases to trimming and J lost 5 bases; unmatched junction nucleotides: 9. Germline-derived CDR1 and CDR2 are SGHAT and FQNNGV. CDR3 length: 17 amino acids. CDR3 nucleotide sequence: TGTGCCAGCAGCTTAAGCCTAGCGGGGGGGCCGGGGGAGACCCAGTACTTC. Translated: CASSLSLAGGPGETQYF.

V usage is TRBV7-2 and J usage is TRBJ2-5; the match to TRBD1 covers 10 bases. The CDR3 is 17 amino acids. CDR1 and CDR2 (germline): SGHTA, FQGNSA. After removal of 5 bases from V and 1 base from J, the junction contained 10 bases not matched to a gene. CDR3 bases: TGTGCCAGCAGCCATTCTACCGGGACAGGGGCCCAAGAGACCCAGTACTTC. Translation: CASSHSTGTGAQETQYF.

V is TRBV9 and J is TRBJ1-1, with D uncertain. CDR1 is SGDLS and CDR2 is YYNGEE in the germline V gene. Trimming stripped 0 bases from V and 2 bases from J, with 8 bases between. This CDR3 is built from 14 residues. The CDR3 DNA follows: TGTGCCAGCAGCGTAGGACAACTTAACACTGAAGCTTTCTTT. As protein: CASSVGQLNTEAFF.

The CDR3 reads CASSTYRERETQYF. The CDR3 nucleotides read TGTGCCAGCAGTACCTACAGGGAGCGAGAGACCCAGTACTTC. V usage is TRBV27 and J usage is TRBJ2-5; a possible D gene is TRBD1 (6 bases). Germline CDR1 reads MNHEY; CDR2 reads SMNVEV (reference sequence). The CDR3 covers 14 residues. The V end was cut by 5 bases, the J end by 4 bases, with 14 bases between.

This chain connects TRBV7-2 to TRBJ1-1, with D perhaps TRBD1 (5 bases). The CDR3 extends over 16 amino acids. CDR1 and CDR2 from the germline V gene are SGHTA and FQGNSA. V was trimmed by 4 bases and J by 3 bases, leaving 18 bases between them. Here the CDR3 reads CASSYYRGTFYTEAFF. The CDR3 DNA reads as TGTGCCAGCAGCTACTACCGAGGGACTTTCTACACTGAAGCTTTCTTT.

This clone came up a few times. The chain combines TRBV4-3 with TRBJ2-5, with a possible D match to TRBD2 (6 bases). CDR1 and CDR2 from the germline V gene are LGHNA and YSLEER. V was pared by 0 bases and J by 3 bases, with 14 bases between. This CDR3 contains 16 residues. Written as DNA, the CDR3 is TGCGCCAGCAGCCAAGAGTTGGGGGGTAGAAAAGAGACCCAGTACTTC. Translation: CASSQELGGRKETQYF.

This chain uses TRBV5-4 with TRBJ1-6, with D perhaps TRBD1 (6 bases). Germline CDR1 and CDR2: SGHNT and YYREEE (reference sequence). V was cut by 4 bases and J by 10 bases, with 21 bases left in between. The CDR3 has 16 amino acids. CDR3 sequence: CASSREQGAVRSPLHF. Here the CDR3 DNA reads TGTGCCAGCAGCCGCGAACAGGGCGCTGTTCGGTCACCCCTCCACTTT.

The V call is TRBV19, the J call TRBJ1-3; no firm D call. Germline V CDR1 and CDR2: LNHDA, SQIVND (reference sequence). This CDR3 is built from 14 residues. The V and J ends lost 6 bases and 2 bases respectively, with 11 bases between them. In DNA, the CDR3 is TGTGCCAGTAGAAGAGGGTCCGCTGGAAACACCATATATTTT. This codes for CASRRGSAGNTIYF. The whole variable domain, remainder taken from reference TRBV19 and TRBJ1-3, is DGGITQSPKYLFRKEGQNVTLSCEQNLNHDAMYWYRQDPGQGLRLIYYSQIVNDFQKGDIAEGYSVSREKKESFPLTVTSAQKNPTAFYLCASRRGSAGNTIYFGEGSWLTVV.

This clone was counted between two and nine times. The chain joins TRBV5-4 to TRBJ2-7, with 10 bases matching TRBD1. This CDR3 has 14 residues. V trimming: 4 bases; J trimming: 4 bases; junction bases outside the gene matches: 5. From germline, CDR1 is SGHNT and CDR2 YYREEE (reference sequence). Written as DNA, the CDR3 is TGTGCCAGCAGCCCCCGACAGGGGGCTTACGAGCAGTACTTC. It is translated as CASSPRQGAYEQYF.

This clone came up once. V usage is TRBV18 and J usage is TRBJ2-7; 9 bases are shared with TRBD1. The CDR3 totals 14 residues. Losses at the gene ends were 8 bases for V and 4 bases for J; bases not matched to a gene: 9. From germline, CDR1 is KGHSH and CDR2 LQKENI. CDR3 DNA sequence: TGTGCCAGCGCCGCGGACAGGGGTGTGTACGAGCAGTACTTC. The encoded protein is CASAADRGVYEQYF.

This clone occurred a few times. The chain has TRBV5-6 and TRBJ2-2; weak D call: TRBD2 (6 bases). Germline V gene sequence: CDR1 SGHDT, CDR2 YYEEEE. The V end lost 4 bases, the J end lost 4 bases, and 17 bases lay between the germline ends. This CDR3 spans 16 amino acids. The CDR3 DNA reads TGTGCCAGCAGCGCGCTCCGGACGCGGGGCACCGGGGAGCTGTTTTTT. This gives the protein CASSALRTRGTGELFF.

The chain has TRBV29-1 and TRBJ2-5; D unclear. The tail of the sequence fits TRBJ2-7 better, so the J call may be wrong. Germline CDR1 and CDR2: SQVTM and ANQGSEA. The CDR3 is 11 amino acids. CDR3 in amino acids: CSVQGAYEQYF. The CDR3 DNA reads TGCAGCGTCCAAGGAGCCTACGAGCAGTACTTC.

CDR3 DNA: TGTGCCAGCAGCGTCCTGTCCAATGAGCAGTTCTTC. This codes for CASSVLSNEQFF. The V and J genes are TRBV9 and TRBJ2-1, with D hard to call. Trimming cost V 2 bases and J 6 bases, with 6 bases left between them. The CDR3 has 12 amino acids. The germline V gene has CDR1 SGDLS and CDR2 YYNGEE.